The entry below describes one T cell receptor (beta chain). The antigen it recognizes is unknown. No base-level quality is on record; no much larger clone is a single base apart. TCRbeta CDR3 regions were profiled with the immunoSEQ Assay using bias-controlled multiplex PCR amplification of genomic DNA. In the source study's methods: To quantify the absolute abundance of each unique TCRbeta CDR3 region, the sequences were collapsed and filtered. Two models were used to test differential abundance: a binomial model (Fisher-equivalent) and a beta-binomial model that adds time-dependent variance fitted from healthy donors. Clones with fewer than 5 combined templates were removed, and differential abundance was called for clones with a Benjamini-Hochberg FDR below 0.01. In the beta-binomial model, variance was expressed as a function of the total template count across the two samples, in the form v = (b*log(k)+a)^2. TCRdb re-hosts the immuneACCESS table, in-frame sequences only. Its copies lack some clones; in the studies checked, an unresolved V gene accounts for under half of them, and the cause for the rest is not known. The V and J calls and clone size are taken from that table; D and trimming were inferred from the DNA. The sample table shows 100,000 to 150,000 clones, and 75% to 90% are seen once. The ten largest clones represent around 8.4% of the sample.

Including the terminal cysteine and phenylalanine, the CDR3 comprises 13 residues. Only CDR3 DNA is held: 39 bases, read in frame from base 1. V is cut by 5 bases and J by 6 bases, and the space between the germline ends is 12 bases. The germline V gene (reference sequence) gives CDR1 as PRHDT and CDR2 as FYEKMQ. No immune events, such as infections, were documented for the healthy donors during the collection period. To calibrate time-dependent variance in a beta-binomial model of T-cell clone differential abundance, blood repertoires from healthy donors were used as a training cohort. There were roughly 10 healthy donors in the training cohort, of whom 3 were female and 7 were male. An age range of roughly 29 to 65 years, with an average of roughly 47 years, was recorded for the donors. Obtained from a commercial supplier, whole blood was collected from each healthy donor at three time points set two to three weeks apart. For immunosequencing, genomic DNA was extracted from unsorted whole blood.

These data come from a study of identifying expanded T cells in peripheral blood (dated 2019 in TCRdb). With regard to the full study: Four technical replicates, made by sequencing separate aliquots from the same pool of genomic DNA, were compared pairwise. Results and caveats for the whole study, not just this receptor: The beta-binomial model significantly reduced the number of clones called differentially abundant and the false-positive rate across all healthy-donor time intervals. The authors expected that over much longer intervals, such as months to years, biological variance in healthy repertoires might increase even further. Between technical replicates the binomial model flagged about 1.2 differentially abundant clones, whereas over about 2 weeks the binomial model flagged about 16.4 and over approximately four weeks 19 to 20. Across all healthy donors, variance in clone template counts between roughly 2-week samples was found to increase significantly with total template count.

The sequence is built from TRBV13 and TRBJ2-3; no D gene can be assigned with confidence. The receptor was isolated from a person between 18 and 75 years old in good health. Sequencing input: blood. The CDR3 in this case is CASSPSPTDTQYF. The sequenced DNA is TGTGCCAGCAGCCCGTCACCGACGGATACGCAGTATTTT.